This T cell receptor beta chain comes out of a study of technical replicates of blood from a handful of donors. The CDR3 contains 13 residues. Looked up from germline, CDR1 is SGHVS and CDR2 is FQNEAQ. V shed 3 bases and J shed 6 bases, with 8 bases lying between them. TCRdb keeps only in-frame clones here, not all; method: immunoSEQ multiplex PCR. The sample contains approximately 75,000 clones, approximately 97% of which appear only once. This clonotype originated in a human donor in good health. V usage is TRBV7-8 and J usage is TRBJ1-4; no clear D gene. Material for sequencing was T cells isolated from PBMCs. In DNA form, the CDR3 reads TGTGCCAGCAGCTTGACCGGGTATGAAAAACTGTTTTTT. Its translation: CASSLTGYEKLFF.